Below are 25 T cell receptor beta chains sequenced from a single sample in a study of human T cells and chemical hapten exposure. TCRdb reanalysed the RACE reads using MiXCR and keeps one entry per CDR3 protein. The data hold approximately 400,000 distinct CDR3 sequences, with approximately 5.1% observed a single time. Time point of the sample: pre-sensitization, week 0. Treatment: therapeutic diphenylcyclopropenone sensitization with weekly scalp DPC. The sequencing used whole blood, collected in connection with sensitization to the hapten diphenylcyclopropenone (DPC). All receptors come from a woman between 50 and 59 years old with alopecia areata. Some clones in this sample may be carry-over from other donors' samples.

The V call is TRBV7-2, the J call TRBJ1-2; D gene ambiguous. From germline, CDR1 is SGHTA and CDR2 FQGNSA. CDR3 length: 12 amino acids. V was trimmed by 1 base and J by 8 bases, leaving 8 bases between them. The CDR3 DNA reads TGTGCCAGCAGCTTAGGGGAAGGCGGCTACACCTTC. It is translated as CASSLGEGGYTF.

Many counts were recorded for this clonotype. V usage is TRBV10-1 and J usage is TRBJ2-7; tentatively, D is TRBD2 (6 bases). V dropped 0 bases and J dropped 4 bases, with 16 bases sitting between them. CDR1 is WNHNN, CDR2 SYGVQD, per germline (reference sequence). The CDR3 extends over 16 amino acids. The CDR3 DNA reads TGCGCCAGCAGTGAGTCGTCTTTCAGGGCGGGGTACGAGCAGTACTTC. Encoded protein: CASSESSFRAGYEQYF.

This clonotype showed up many times. The V and J genes are TRBV3-1 and TRBJ2-5, with D maybe TRBD2 (6 bases). The CDR3 extends over 15 amino acids. V lost 1 base and J lost 2, with 11 bases in between. Germline CDR1 reads LGHDT; CDR2 reads YNNKEL (reference sequence). The CDR3 is CASSQGGGRQETQYF. The CDR3 DNA follows: TGTGCCAGCAGCCAAGGGGGAGGACGTCAAGAGACCCAGTACTTC.

The CDR3 loop reads CSARVLDSYEQYF. CDR3 sequence (DNA): TGCAGTGCTAGAGTCTTGGACAGCTACGAGCAGTACTTC. This rearrangement joins TRBV20-1 to TRBJ2-7; D possibly corresponds to TRBD1 (6 bases). The V gene lost 1 base and the J gene lost 3 bases, with 10 bases spanning the gap. CDR1 and CDR2 from the germline V gene are DFQATT and SNEGSKA (reference sequence). The CDR3 sequence is 13 residues long.

Many counts were recorded for this clonotype. The chain combines TRBV12-3 or TRBV12-4 with TRBJ2-6; 7 positions agree with TRBD1. The CDR3 extends over 15 amino acids. V shed 6 bases and J 4 bases; nucleotides not matched to a gene: 6. The DNA of the CDR3 is TGTGCCAGCAGCTCAACAGGGGACGGGGCCAACGTCCTGACTTTC. Its translation is CASSSTGDGANVLTF.

This clonotype was counted at least ten times. This chain uses TRBV7-8 with TRBJ1-5; 7 positions match TRBD1. The CDR3 covers 13 residues. Losses at the gene ends were 3 bases for V and 5 bases for J; bases not matched to a gene: 1. Germline loops: CDR1 SGHVS, CDR2 FQNEAQ. This chain's CDR3 is CASSLGTDQPQHF. As DNA, the CDR3 is TGTGCCAGCAGCTTGGGGACAGATCAGCCCCAGCATTTT.

This clonotype has a handful of counts. The genes are TRBV19 and TRBJ2-1, with D tentatively TRBD1 or TRBD2 (9 bases each). The CDR3 is 18 amino acids. Deletions cut 3 bases from V and 6 bases from J, with 24 bases between. In germline, CDR1 is LNHDA, CDR2 SQIVND (reference sequence). The CDR3 loop is CASSITGGGLAGPNEQFF. DNA for the CDR3: TGTGCCAGTAGTATTACAGGGGGCGGCCTAGCGGGACCCAATGAGCAGTTCTTC. Full variable domain (outside the CDR3, taken from reference TRBV19 and TRBJ2-1): DGGITQSPKYLFRKEGQNVTLSCEQNLNHDAMYWYRQDPGQGLRLIYYSQIVNDFQKGDIAEGYSVSREKKESFPLTVTSAQKNPTAFYLCASSITGGGLAGPNEQFFGPGTRLTVL.

Details on this clonotype: Possible read error: a much larger clone is one base away. The rearrangement joins TRBV20-1 to TRBJ2-2; D perhaps matches TRBD2 (6 bases). The CDR3 loop spans 15 amino acids. V was cut by 0 bases and J by 5 bases, with 13 bases left in between. The germline V gene has CDR1 DFQATT and CDR2 SNEGSKA (reference sequence). The CDR3 loop is CSARDRGRWTGELFF. The DNA for the CDR3 is TGCAGTGCTAGAGATAGAGGGAGGTGGACCGGGGAGCTGTTTTTT.

Only a few counts were recorded for this clonotype. The chain couples TRBV13 to TRBJ2-7, with TRBD1 as a possible D gene (6 bases). The germline gives CDR1 PRHDT, CDR2 FYEKMQ (reference sequence). V shed 5 bases and J shed 2 bases, with 13 bases lying between them. The CDR3 is 14 amino acids. The CDR3 DNA sequence: TGTGCCAGCAGCACCAGACAGGCTACCTACGAGCAGTACTTC. Translation: CASSTRQATYEQYF.

The chain links TRBV7-8 to TRBJ1-5; D uncertain. Trimming cost V 0 bases and J 0 bases, with 6 bases left between them. The CDR3 spans 15 residues. Germline CDR1 and CDR2: SGHVS and FQNEAQ. This CDR3 reads CASSLARVSNQPQHF. CDR3 coding DNA: TGTGCCAGCAGCTTAGCCCGAGTTAGCAATCAGCCCCAGCATTTT.

This clonotype was counted many times. The chain has TRBV13 and TRBJ2-7; D might be TRBD2 (5 bases). The CDR3 is 15 amino acids. Trimming shortened V by 4 bases and J by 3 bases, and 16 bases separated the two germline ends. Germline V gene data show CDR1 as PRHDT and CDR2 as FYEKMQ (reference sequence). CDR3 DNA sequence: TGTGCCAGCAGCTCATACGGACCGGGATTCTACGAGCAGTACTTC. Residues: CASSSYGPGFYEQYF.

The chain has TRBV5-1 and TRBJ1-1; D call uncertain. This CDR3 contains 13 residues. V lost 4 bases to trimming and J lost 2 bases, with 9 bases between them. In germline, CDR1 is SGHRS, CDR2 YFSETQ. CDR3: CASSRLTNTEAFF. DNA for the CDR3: TGCGCCAGCAGCCGACTTACCAACACTGAAGCTTTCTTT.

This clonotype has a count of ten or more. The chain recombines TRBV7-2 with TRBJ1-5; D might be TRBD1 (5 bases). Germline CDR1 reads SGHTA; CDR2 reads FQGNSA. V lost 3 bases and J 1 base, leaving 10 bases between the germline ends. The CDR3 is 15 residues long. This CDR3 reads CASSFWPGSNQPQHF. The CDR3, as DNA: TGTGCCAGCAGCTTTTGGCCAGGGAGCAATCAGCCCCAGCATTTT.

The chain carries TRBV29-1 and TRBJ2-7; 9 nucleotides align to TRBD2. This CDR3 comprises 15 residues. CDR1 SQVTM and CDR2 ANQGSEA come from the germline V gene. V was pared by 6 bases and J by 3 bases, with 12 bases of the junction left unmatched. CDR3 bases: TGCAGCGTCCGCCGCGGGGGGGGCCCTGGCTACGAGCAGTACTTC. It yields the protein CSVRRGGGPGYEQYF.

This clonotype was recorded at least ten times. V is TRBV10-3 and J is TRBJ2-3, with TRBD1 identical over 11 bases. This CDR3 comprises 16 residues. Germline assignment: CDR1 ENHRY and CDR2 SYGVKD. The trim removed 8 bases at V and 4 bases at J, leaving 11 bases unmatched. CDR3 nucleotide sequence: TGTGCCATCTCCACGGGACAGGGGGTAAGGGCAGATACGCAGTATTTT. This encodes CAISTGQGVRADTQYF.

This clonotype occurred a few times. CDR3 sequence (DNA): TGCAGTGCTAGAGAGACTAGCGGGGGGCGAGAGACCCAGTACTTC. Translation gives CSARETSGGRETQYF. This rearrangement joins TRBV20-1 to TRBJ2-5; 13 bases agree with TRBD2. The germline V gene encodes CDR1 DFQATT and CDR2 SNEGSKA (reference sequence). The CDR3 has 15 residues. Losses at the gene ends were 0 bases for V and 4 bases for J; bases not matched to a gene: 2.

The rearrangement links TRBV4-1 to TRBJ1-1; weak D call: TRBD1 (6 bases). V was trimmed by 3 bases and J by 4 bases, leaving 12 bases between them. The CDR3 length is 14 residues. Germline values: CDR1 MGHRA, CDR2 YSYEKL. CDR3 loop: CASSHQQGTTEAFF. Here the CDR3 DNA reads TGCGCCAGCAGCCATCAACAGGGTACCACTGAAGCTTTCTTT.

This clonotype was counted at least ten times. One end of the junction is discordant with germline, which a read error may explain. The rearrangement uses TRBV5-1 and TRBJ2-3; D call uncertain. This CDR3 has 12 amino acids. Germline-derived CDR1 and CDR2 are SGHRS and YFSETQ. The CDR3 region has the DNA TGCGCCAGCCGCTTTTCTGAAGATACGCAGTATTTT. As protein: CASRFSEDTQYF.

The V gene is TRBV9, the J gene TRBJ1-3, with 8 bases that match TRBD1. Per germline, CDR1 SGDLS and CDR2 YYNGEE. The J segment lost 5 bases and the V segment lost 3 bases, leaving 4 bases of the junction unmatched. CDR3 length equals 14 residues. CDR3 residues: CASSAGGLRNTIYF. CDR3 sequence (DNA): TGTGCCAGCAGCGCAGGGGGCTTGAGAAACACCATATATTTT.

In regard to this clonotype: One end of the junction does not line up with germline, which may come from a read error. This chain connects TRBV19 to TRBJ1-2, with 9 bases identical to TRBD1. Germline loops: CDR1 LNHDA, CDR2 SQIVND (reference sequence). The CDR3 totals 15 residues. CDR3 bases: TGTGCCAGTAGTTCTACAGGGGGCTTGAGGTATGGCAACACCTTC. Translation: CASSSTGGLRYGNTF.

This clonotype was counted many times. CDR3 loop: CASSQYGQASYNEQFF. The CDR3 coding sequence is TGTGCCAGCAGTCAGTATGGACAGGCCTCCTACAATGAGCAGTTCTTC. The gene calls are TRBV27 and TRBJ2-1; 7 positions match TRBD1. V lost 5 bases to trimming and J lost 0 bases; unmatched junction nucleotides: 7. The CDR3 spans 16 residues. The V gene's germline CDR1 is MNHEY and CDR2 SMNVEV (reference sequence).

This clonotype was detected ten times or more. The chain carries TRBV10-2 and TRBJ2-4; D ambiguous. Trimming removed 4 bases at V and 6 bases at J, with 4 bases between. The CDR3 totals 11 residues. Germline CDR1 is WSHSY and CDR2 is SAAADI. The CDR3 DNA follows: TGCGCCAGCAGTGGGGGAAACATTCAGTACTTC. Its translation: CASSGGNIQYF.

This clonotype occurred many times. This chain links TRBV6-5 with TRBJ1-6; no firm D call. The CDR3 is 14 amino acids. V lost 2 bases and J 6 bases, leaving 8 bases between the germline ends. Germline assignment: CDR1 MNHEY and CDR2 SVGAGI. The CDR3 loop is CASSYGESNSPLHF. The CDR3 DNA sequence: TGTGCCAGCAGTTACGGGGAAAGTAATTCACCCCTCCACTTT.

This clonotype was seen repeatedly, ten times or more. The chain has TRBV3-1 and TRBJ2-1; D ambiguous. CDR1 and CDR2 (germline): LGHDT, YNNKEL (reference sequence). There are 14 residues in the CDR3. V lost 0 bases and J 7 bases, leaving 10 bases between the germline ends. CDR3 bases: TGTGCCAGCAGCCAAGAAAGAGGCAGAAATGAGCAGTTCTTC. This gives the protein CASSQERGRNEQFF.

This clonotype has ten or more counts. V is TRBV29-1 and J is TRBJ1-5; D call uncertain. The V gene lost 0 bases and the J gene lost 11 bases, with 11 bases spanning the gap. CDR1 and CDR2 (germline): SQVTM, ANQGSEA. This CDR3 contains 12 residues. CDR3 coding DNA: TGCAGCGTTGAAGATATGGGGAGAGCCCAGCATTTT. It translates to CSVEDMGRAQHF.